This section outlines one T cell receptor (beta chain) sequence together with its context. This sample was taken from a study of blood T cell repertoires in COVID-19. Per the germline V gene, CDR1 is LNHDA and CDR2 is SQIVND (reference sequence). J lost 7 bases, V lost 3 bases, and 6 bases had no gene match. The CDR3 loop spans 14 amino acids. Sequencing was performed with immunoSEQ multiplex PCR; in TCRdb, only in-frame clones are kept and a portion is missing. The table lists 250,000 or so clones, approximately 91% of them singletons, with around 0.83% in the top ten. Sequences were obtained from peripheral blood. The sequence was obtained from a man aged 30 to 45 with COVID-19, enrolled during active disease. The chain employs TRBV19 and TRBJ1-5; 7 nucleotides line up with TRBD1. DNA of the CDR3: TGTGCCAGTAGTATTAGGGGGCGCGAACAGCCCCAGCATTTT. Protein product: CASSIRGREQPQHF.